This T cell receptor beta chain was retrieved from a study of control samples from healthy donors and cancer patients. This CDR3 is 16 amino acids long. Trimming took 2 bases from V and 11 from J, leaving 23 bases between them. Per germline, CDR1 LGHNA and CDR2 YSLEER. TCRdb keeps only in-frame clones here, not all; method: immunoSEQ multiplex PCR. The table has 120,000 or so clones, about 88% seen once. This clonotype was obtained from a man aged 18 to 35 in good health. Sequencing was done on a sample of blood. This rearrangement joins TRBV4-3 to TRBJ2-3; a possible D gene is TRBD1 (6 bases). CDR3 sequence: CASSQRSPFHPRGQYF. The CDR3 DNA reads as TGCGCCAGCAGCCAACGAAGCCCTTTCCACCCCAGGGGGCAGTATTTT.